These 31 T cell receptor beta chains were sequenced from one sample in a study of blood T cell repertoires in COVID-19. TCRdb's table, derived via immunoSEQ multiplex PCR, lists solely in-frame clones and lacks some. Among about 170,000 clones listed, 79% were seen once. The sample comprised PBMCs or T cells enriched from blood (not recorded which). All receptors come from a woman in her seventies in a cohort exposed to, infected with or recovered from COVID-19 (not recorded which).

This chain joins TRBV5-1 and TRBJ1-1; TRBD1 might be the D (6 bases). The CDR3 totals 18 residues. Between the trimmed V and J ends, which lost 3 bases and 0 bases, there was a span of 21 bases. From germline, CDR1 is SGHRS and CDR2 YFSETQ. CDR3 bases: TGCGCCAGCAGCTCTCCTGTGGCATCCCAGGGGCTGAACACTGAAGCTTTCTTT. It yields the protein CASSSPVASQGLNTEAFF. The full variable domain, its missing parts supplied by reference TRBV5-1 and TRBJ1-1, is KAGVTQTPRYLIKTRGQQVTLSCSPISGHRSVSWYQQTPGQGLQFLFEYFSETQRNKGNFPGRFSGRQFSNSRSEMNVSTLELGDSALYLCASSSPVASQGLNTEAFFGQGTRLTVV.

This clone was seen more than once but under ten times. The CDR3: CASSRWAQETQYF. CDR3 sequence (DNA): TGTGCCAGCAGCCGCTGGGCCCAAGAGACCCAGTACTTC. V gene TRBV14 combines with J gene TRBJ2-5, with D uncertain. The CDR3 has 13 residues. Trimming cost V 4 bases and J 1 base, with 7 bases left between them. Germline lookup yields CDR1 SGHDN and CDR2 FVKESK.

CDR3 sequence reads: CASSLEGPAGDSPLHF. The CDR3 DNA reads TGTGCCAGCAGTTTGGAGGGCCCCGCTGGGGATTCACCCCTCCACTTT. This chain connects TRBV28 to TRBJ1-6; D is undetermined. The CDR3 consists of 16 residues. Germline V lookup: CDR1 MDHEN, CDR2 SYDVKM. The V gene lost 3 bases and the J gene lost 8 bases, with 17 bases spanning the gap.

As DNA, the CDR3 is TGTGCCAGCAGCTTGGTGGCCAACTCCTACAATGAGCAGTTCTTC. Its protein is CASSLVANSYNEQFF. This rearrangement joins TRBV5-4 to TRBJ2-1; no clear D gene. The V and J ends lost 0 bases and 0 bases respectively, with 7 bases between them. Germline V gene lookup returns CDR1 SGHNT and CDR2 YYREEE (reference sequence). CDR3 length: 15 residues.

V is TRBV9 and J is TRBJ2-1, with D maybe TRBD1 (5 bases). V lost 3 bases and J 2 bases, leaving 12 bases between the germline ends. Germline V lookup: CDR1 SGDLS, CDR2 YYNGEE. This CDR3 is 15 amino acids long. The CDR3 nucleotides are TGTGCCAGCAGCGCTACTCCAGGGACCTACAATGAGCAGTTCTTC. The encoded protein is CASSATPGTYNEQFF.

CDR3 sequence reads: CASSLTGTNSPLHF. Here the CDR3 DNA reads TGTGCCAGCAGTTTGACAGGGACTAATTCACCCCTCCACTTT. The chain couples TRBV28 to TRBJ1-6; 7 bases map to TRBD1. CDR1 is MDHEN and CDR2 is SYDVKM in the germline V gene. The junction had 2 bases not matched to a gene; V was cut back by 3 bases and J by 6 bases. CDR3 size: 14 residues. The complete variable domain, with remaining parts taken from reference TRBV28 and TRBJ1-6, reads DVKVTQSSRYLVKRTGEKVFLECVQDMDHENMFWYRQDPGLGLRLIYFSYDVKMKEKGDIPEGYSVSREKKERFSLILESASTNQTSMYLCASSLTGTNSPLHFGNGTRLTVT.

V usage is TRBV9 and J usage is TRBJ2-5, with 10 nucleotides matching TRBD2. The CDR3 runs 16 residues. Looked up from germline, CDR1 is SGDLS and CDR2 is YYNGEE. J lost 2 bases, V lost 0 bases, and 4 bases had no gene match. This CDR3 is CASSVGTSGIQETQYF. CDR3 bases: TGTGCCAGCAGCGTAGGAACTAGCGGGATTCAAGAGACCCAGTACTTC.

As DNA, the CDR3 is TGCGCCAGCAGCTTGAAGGGACAGAGCTCCTACGAGCAGTACTTC. It is translated as CASSLKGQSSYEQYF. The chain combines TRBV5-1 with TRBJ2-7, with TRBD1 matching 7 bases. The CDR3 extends over 15 amino acids. V lost 1 base to trimming and J lost 0 bases; unmatched junction nucleotides: 4. Germline CDR1 and CDR2: SGHRS and YFSETQ.

This clone was seen only a few times. The gene calls are TRBV9 and TRBJ1-4; D possibly corresponds to TRBD1 (5 bases). CDR3 size: 15 residues. The germline V gene encodes CDR1 SGDLS and CDR2 YYNGEE. The V and J ends lost 0 bases and 8 bases respectively, with 14 bases between them. The CDR3 nucleotides are TGTGCCAGCAGCGTAGAATGGGGGGAGGGCGAAAAACTGTTTTTT. Protein product: CASSVEWGEGEKLFF.

This clone has a single count. The chain links TRBV5-1 to TRBJ2-7, with 10 bases aligning to TRBD2. CDR3 length: 14 amino acids. Germline V gene lookup returns CDR1 SGHRS and CDR2 YFSETQ. The J segment lost 3 bases and the V segment lost 4 bases, leaving 4 bases of the junction unmatched. This CDR3 is CASSPSGGRYEQYF. Here the CDR3 DNA reads TGCGCCAGCAGCCCTAGCGGGGGCCGCTACGAGCAGTACTTC.

Details on this clone: A junction boundary mismatches the germline segment, possibly from a read error. This rearrangement joins TRBV18 to TRBJ2-1, with 10 nucleotides matching TRBD2. Germline V lookup: CDR1 KGHSH, CDR2 LQKENI. This CDR3 has 15 amino acids. The CDR3 loop reads CASSPLAGPYNEQFF. In nucleotides, the CDR3 is TGTGCCAGCTCGCCACTAGCGGGACCATACAATGAGCAGTTCTTC. Full variable domain (rest looked up from reference TRBV18 and TRBJ2-1): NAGVMQNPRHLVRRRGQEARLRCSPMKGHSHVYWYRQLPEEGLKFMVYLQKENIIDESGMPKERFSAEFPKEGPSILRIQQVVRGDSAAYFCASSPLAGPYNEQFFGPGTRLTVL.

This clone has only a few counts. In DNA form, the CDR3 reads TGTGCCAGCTCACGAGGACAGGGAACACCTATGTTCGGGGAGCTGTTTTTT. This sequence encodes CASSRGQGTPMFGELFF. This chain joins TRBV18 and TRBJ2-2; 8 nucleotides align to TRBD1. There are 17 residues in the CDR3. The germline CDR1 and CDR2 sequences are KGHSH and LQKENI. The J segment lost 7 bases and the V segment lost 4 bases, leaving 14 bases of the junction unmatched.

Written as DNA, the CDR3 is TGTGCCGTCCGTGTGGGGAGCTCCTATAATTCACCCCTCCACTTT. Protein: CAVRVGSSYNSPLHF. The chain carries TRBV15 and TRBJ1-6; D gene uncertain. Trimming removed 11 bases at V and 0 bases at J, with 14 bases between. The length of the CDR3 is 15 residues. Germline V gene lookup returns CDR1 LNHNV and CDR2 YYDKDF (reference sequence).

This chain links TRBV7-2 with TRBJ2-7, with 9 bases identical to TRBD1. J was trimmed by 3 bases and V by 5 bases; bases with no gene match: 8. The CDR3 sequence is 15 residues long. Germline V gene data show CDR1 as SGHTA and CDR2 as FQGNSA. This CDR3 is CASSPTQGAGYEQYF. The CDR3 DNA sequence: TGTGCCAGCAGCCCTACACAGGGGGCGGGCTACGAGCAGTACTTC.

The chain carries TRBV28 and TRBJ2-7; 9 bases fit TRBD1. The germline gives CDR1 MDHEN, CDR2 SYDVKM. The CDR3 is 13 residues long. J gave up 3 bases and V 9 bases, and 6 bases lay outside the gene matches. The CDR3 coding sequence is TGTGCCAGTCGGGGACAGGGATACTACGAGCAGTACTTC. Its protein product is CASRGQGYYEQYF.

This clone has only one observation. The rearrangement links TRBV24-1 to TRBJ2-1, with a weak D call TRBD1 (6 bases). CDR3 length equals 13 residues. Per the germline V gene, CDR1 is KGHDR and CDR2 is SFDVKD. Trimming left V 7 bases short and J 8 bases short, with 14 bases between. CDR3 in DNA: TGTGCCACCAGATCTACAGGGATCGATGAGCAGTTCTTC. Translating gives CATRSTGIDEQFF.

The rearrangement uses TRBV9 and TRBJ2-7, with 12 bases matching TRBD2. The CDR3 has 15 residues. The V gene's germline CDR1 is SGDLS and CDR2 YYNGEE. V gave up 3 bases and J gave up 6 bases; unmatched junction bases: 7. The CDR3 region is CASSGGASGRAEQYF. The CDR3 DNA sequence: TGTGCCAGCAGCGGGGGGGCTAGCGGGAGGGCCGAGCAGTACTTC. The whole variable domain, remainder taken from reference TRBV9 and TRBJ2-7, is DSGVTQTPKHLITATGQRVTLRCSPRSGDLSVYWYQQSLDQGLQFLIQYYNGEERAKGNILERFSAQQFPDLHSELNLSSLELGDSALYFCASSGGASGRAEQYFGPGTRLTVT.

The chain couples TRBV6-2 or TRBV6-3 to TRBJ2-3; 11 bases align to TRBD2. CDR1 is MNHEY, CDR2 SVGEGT, per germline. With 3 bases clipped from V and 11 bases from J, the junction kept 4 bases outside the gene matches. This CDR3 has 13 residues. In DNA, the CDR3 is TGTGCCAGCAGTTATAGCGGGAGGGCCAGGCAGTATTTT. Translated, it gives CASSYSGRARQYF.

V usage is TRBV6-5 and J usage is TRBJ2-7, with D maybe TRBD2 (6 bases). The CDR3 runs to 12 residues. In germline, CDR1 is MNHEY, CDR2 SVGAGI. V lost 6 bases and J lost 6, with 12 bases in between. This CDR3 reads CASREEGIEQYF. The CDR3 DNA reads as TGTGCCAGCAGGGAGGAGGGTATCGAGCAGTACTTC.

The V and J genes are TRBV18 and TRBJ2-3; maybe TRBD1 (6 bases). The CDR3 covers 14 residues. Germline CDR1 and CDR2: KGHSH and LQKENI. V shed 6 bases and J shed 5 bases, with 15 bases lying between them. DNA of the CDR3: TGTGCCAGCTCCACCACAGGGACCGGAGATACGCAGTATTTT. Protein sequence: CASSTTGTGDTQYF.

The chain is built from TRBV18 and TRBJ2-5; 8 bases map to TRBD1. This CDR3 comprises 15 residues. Germline V gene sequence: CDR1 KGHSH, CDR2 LQKENI. The V segment lost 2 bases and the J segment 4 bases; nucleotides outside the gene matches: 6. CDR3: CASSPTTGVSETQYF. In DNA form, the CDR3 reads TGTGCCAGCTCACCAACGACAGGGGTTTCAGAGACCCAGTACTTC.

The chain uses TRBV28 and TRBJ1-2; weak D call: TRBD1 (6 bases). Germline values: CDR1 MDHEN, CDR2 SYDVKM. V lost 4 bases and J 2 bases, leaving 11 bases between the germline ends. The CDR3 has 14 residues. CDR3 residues: CASSSGQRNYGYTF. The CDR3 bases are TGTGCCAGCAGTTCCGGACAGCGAAACTATGGCTACACCTTC.

This chain connects TRBV10-3 to TRBJ2-1, with 13 bases that match TRBD2. The CDR3 is 15 residues long. CDR1 and CDR2 (germline): ENHRY, SYGVKD. V trimming: 2 bases; J trimming: 8 bases; junction bases outside the gene matches: 3. The CDR3: CAISETSGRAHEQFF. CDR3 nucleotides: TGTGCCATCAGTGAGACTAGCGGGAGGGCCCATGAGCAGTTCTTC.

The rearrangement joins TRBV7-9 to TRBJ1-1; 8 bases agree with TRBD1. Germline CDR1 and CDR2: SEHNR and FQNEAQ (reference sequence). CDR3 length: 14 residues. V shed 1 base, J shed 9 bases, and the junction held 7 bases outside the gene matches. CDR3: CASSLGGQVEKAFF. For the CDR3, the DNA is TGTGCCAGCAGCTTAGGGGGACAGGTGGAAAAAGCTTTCTTT.

This clone was picked up a small number of times. This sequence joins TRBV6-5 and TRBJ1-3, with 8 bases fitting TRBD1. J was trimmed by 0 bases and V by 6 bases; bases with no gene match: 1. The germline V gene has CDR1 MNHEY and CDR2 SVGAGI. CDR3 length: 14 residues. In DNA, the CDR3 is TGTGCCAGCAGGGACAGGGACTCTGGAAACACCATATATTTT. Protein product: CASRDRDSGNTIYF.

J is TRBJ1-1 and V is TRBV29-1; 8 bases fit TRBD1. The germline V gene encodes CDR1 SQVTM and CDR2 ANQGSEA. The V gene end was trimmed by 5 bases and the J gene end by 11 bases; junction bases not matched to a gene: 16. CDR3 length equals 14 residues. The DNA of the CDR3 is TGCAGCGTTAGGCCCGGGACAGGTTACTCGTCGGCTTTCTTT. This gives the protein CSVRPGTGYSSAFF.

The chain joins TRBV7-8 to TRBJ1-3; TRBD1 agrees at 7 bases. Trimming removed 4 bases from V and 0 bases from J; junction bases left unmatched: 9. The CDR3 runs 17 residues. Germline lookup yields CDR1 SGHVS and CDR2 FQNEAQ. The CDR3 sequence: CASSSREGGYSGNTIYF. CDR3 coding DNA: TGTGCCAGCAGCTCCAGGGAAGGGGGCTACTCTGGAAACACCATATATTTT.

In this sample, this clone turned up once. The chain recombines TRBV7-9 with TRBJ2-1, with D unresolved. The germline V gene has CDR1 SEHNR and CDR2 FQNEAQ (reference sequence). Trimming removed 1 base from V and 4 bases from J, with 5 bases in between. The length of the CDR3 is 13 residues. The CDR3 DNA follows: TGTGCCAGCAGCTTAGGAGCGTACAATGAGCAGTTCTTC. Translated: CASSLGAYNEQFF.

The gene calls are TRBV7-2 and TRBJ1-5; 8 bases fit TRBD1. The V segment lost 3 bases and the J segment 5 bases; nucleotides outside the gene matches: 3. This CDR3 contains 14 residues. The germline V gene has CDR1 SGHTA and CDR2 FQGNSA. The CDR3 region is CASSFGQGDQPQHF. In DNA, the CDR3 is TGTGCCAGCAGCTTCGGACAGGGCGATCAGCCCCAGCATTTT.

This clone has a count of ten or more. The genes are TRBV4-2 and TRBJ2-7; possible D gene TRBD1, 5 bases. Germline V lookup: CDR1 LGHNA, CDR2 YNFKEQ. CDR3 length: 15 amino acids. Trimming removed 3 bases at V and 0 bases at J, with 12 bases between. CDR3 residues: CASSQAGQSSYEQYF. In DNA form, the CDR3 reads TGTGCCAGCAGCCAGGCCGGACAAAGCTCCTACGAGCAGTACTTC.

V gene TRBV2 combines with J gene TRBJ2-3; no definite D call. Germline CDR1 SNHLY, CDR2 FYNNEI. The germline V and J ends were trimmed by 7 bases and 2 bases, with 13 bases remaining between them. This CDR3 has 14 residues. The CDR3 sequence: CASNPNSPTDTQYF. The DNA of the CDR3 is TGTGCCAGCAATCCGAACTCTCCCACAGATACGCAGTATTTT.